The rows below give T cell receptor beta chains drawn from one sample of a study of Ad26.COV2.S vaccination and SARS-CoV-2 variants. The data were produced by immunoSEQ multiplex PCR, yet TCRdb's version contains in-frame clones alone and is incomplete. The sample holds around 250,000 clones, roughly 87% seen once. This specimen was peripheral blood, taken in a trial of Ad26.COV2.S vaccine versus placebo. The receptors were gathered from a person aged 18-60 years who received the Ad26.COV2.S COVID-19 vaccine or a placebo. The CDR3 runs from the conserved cysteine through the conserved F or W. The D gene is left open where the match is weak. Clone size is not always given. Where it is, it says once, few, many or a class for expanded clones.

CDR3: CASSFSSGPYNSPLHF
DNA: TGTGCCAGTAGTTTCTCATCAGGGCCCTATAATTCACCCCTCCACTTT
D: -
length: 16
J: TRBJ1-6
V: TRBV19
size: -

CDR3: CASSLYRPGYFNYGYTF
DNA: TGTGCCAGCAGCTTATATCGGCCTGGCTACTTTAACTATGGCTACACCTTC
D: -
length: 17
J: TRBJ1-2
V: TRBV7-2
size: -

CDR3: CASTELGRSYEQYF
DNA: TGTGCCAGCACAGAACTGGGCCGCTCCTACGAGCAGTACTTC
D: -
length: 14
J: TRBJ2-7
V: TRBV6-5
size: -

CDR3: CASRRQGKNTGELFF
DNA: TGTGCCAGCAGACGACAGGGAAAGAACACCGGGGAGCTGTTTTTT
D: TRBD1
length: 15
J: TRBJ2-2
V: TRBV27
size: -

CDR3: CASSERTWGYTF
DNA: TGTGCCAGCAGTGAACGGACATGGGGCTACACCTTC
D: -
length: 12
J: TRBJ1-2
V: TRBV6-1
size: -

CDR3: CASSGAGRDTEAFF
DNA: TGTGCCAGCAGTGGGGCAGGCAGGGACACTGAAGCTTTCTTT
D: -
length: 14
J: TRBJ1-1
V: TRBV2
size: few

CDR3: CASSLATQNTEAFF
DNA: TGTGCCAGCAGCTTAGCGACCCAGAACACTGAAGCTTTCTTT
D: -
length: 14
J: TRBJ1-1
V: TRBV7-8
size: -

CDR3: CAISESFTGLAVQIVQETQYF
DNA: TGTGCCATCAGTGAGTCGTTCACCGGACTAGCGGTGCAGATCGTCCAAGAGACCCAGTACTTC
D: TRBD2
length: 21
J: TRBJ2-5
V: TRBV10-3
size: -

CDR3: CASSILRGTRENEQFF
DNA: TGTGCCAGTAGTATATTAAGGGGCACACGGGAAAATGAGCAGTTCTTC
D: -
length: 16
J: TRBJ2-1
V: TRBV19
size: -

CDR3: CASSHNTGEGYGYTF
DNA: TGTGCCAGCAGTCACAATACAGGGGAAGGATATGGCTACACCTTC
D: TRBD1
length: 15
J: TRBJ1-2
V: TRBV6-6
size: -

CDR3: CASSSQPGKVLNTEAFF
DNA: TGTGCCAGCAGCTCTCAGCCCGGGAAGGTTCTGAACACTGAAGCTTTCTTT
D: -
length: 17
J: TRBJ1-1
V: TRBV7-2
size: -

CDR3: CASSSGTLLYNEQFF
DNA: TGCGCCAGCAGCTCCGGGACTCTGCTTTACAATGAGCAGTTCTTC
D: -
length: 15
J: TRBJ2-1
V: TRBV5-1
size: -

CDR3: CATSSTDSTVNEQFF
DNA: TGTGCCACCAGTTCCACCGATTCCACTGTTAATGAGCAGTTCTTC
D: -
length: 15
J: TRBJ2-1
V: TRBV24-1
size: -

CDR3: CASSRQGRSPTQYF
DNA: TGTGCCAGCAGTCGTCAGGGGCGATCCCCGACCCAGTACTTC
D: -
length: 14
J: TRBJ2-5
V: TRBV6-5
size: -

CDR3: CAWNRQETEKLFF
DNA: TGTGCCTGGAACCGACAGGAAACTGAAAAACTGTTTTTT
D: -
length: 13
J: TRBJ1-4
V: TRBV30
size: -

CDR3: CASSPAGGGYTF
DNA: TGTGCCAGCTCACCGGCAGGGGGTGGCTACACCTTC
D: TRBD1
length: 12
J: TRBJ1-2
V: TRBV18
size: -

CDR3: CASSLTSASNTGELFF
DNA: TGTGCCAGCAGCCTGACTAGCGCATCGAACACCGGGGAGCTGTTTTTT
D: TRBD2
length: 16
J: TRBJ2-2
V: TRBV7-3
size: -

CDR3: CASSYRGSSYNSPLHF
DNA: TGTGCCAGCAGTTACCGCGGGAGCTCCTATAATTCACCCCTCCACTTT
D: -
length: 16
J: TRBJ1-6
V: TRBV6-5
size: -

CDR3: CASSLAFGTGGMNTEAFF
DNA: TGTGCCAGCAGCTTGGCCTTTGGGACAGGGGGCATGAACACTGAAGCTTTCTTT
D: TRBD1
length: 18
J: TRBJ1-1
V: TRBV11-2
size: -

CDR3: CASSDRQRQGYTF
DNA: TGTGCCAGCAGTGACAGGCAGCGGCAAGGCTACACCTTC
D: -
length: 13
J: TRBJ1-2
V: TRBV6-1
size: -

CDR3: CASSLAQTGGSPLHF
DNA: TGTGCCAGCAGCTTGGCCCAGACAGGCGGTTCACCCCTCCACTTT
D: -
length: 15
J: TRBJ1-6
V: TRBV5-5
size: -

CDR3: CASSLALSSGNTIYF
DNA: TGTGCCAGCAGCTTAGCGCTAAGCTCTGGAAACACCATATATTTT
D: -
length: 15
J: TRBJ1-3
V: TRBV7-9
size: -

CDR3: CSGRAGFLNAPSTDTQYF
DNA: TGCAGCGGCCGCGCAGGGTTCCTAAACGCTCCTAGCACAGATACGCAGTATTTT
D: -
length: 18
J: TRBJ2-3
V: TRBV29-1
size: -

CDR3: CASSLAFDGNEQFF
DNA: TGTGCCAGCAGCTTGGCGTTTGACGGCAATGAGCAGTTCTTC
D: -
length: 14
J: TRBJ2-1
V: TRBV5-4
size: -

CDR3: CATSAITGELFF
DNA: TGTGCCACCAGTGCCATTACCGGGGAGCTGTTTTTT
D: -
length: 12
J: TRBJ2-2
V: TRBV24-1
size: -

CDR3: CAESGQGLYGYTF
DNA: TGTGCCGAGTCGGGACAGGGCCTCTATGGCTACACCTTC
D: TRBD1
length: 13
J: TRBJ1-2
V: TRBV30
size: -

CDR3: CATSDAGTGGNQPQHF
DNA: TGTGCCACCAGTGACGCCGGGACAGGGGGCAATCAGCCCCAGCATTTT
D: TRBD1
length: 16
J: TRBJ1-5
V: TRBV24-1
size: -

CDR3: CASSFTDYTGELFF
DNA: TGTGCCAGCAGCTTTACAGATTACACCGGGGAGCTGTTTTTT
D: -
length: 14
J: TRBJ2-2
V: TRBV5-6
size: -

CDR3: CASSSSESSYEQYF
DNA: TGTGCCAGCAGCTCCTCGGAAAGCTCCTACGAGCAGTACTTC
D: -
length: 14
J: TRBJ2-7
V: TRBV5-4
size: -

CDR3: CASTYGGLPNTQYF
DNA: TGTGCCAGCACCTACGGGGGTTTGCCGAATACGCAGTATTTT
D: -
length: 14
J: TRBJ2-3
V: TRBV5-4
size: -

CDR3: CAWPGIRGTEAFF
DNA: TGTGCCTGGCCGGGGATCAGAGGCACTGAAGCTTTCTTT
D: -
length: 13
J: TRBJ1-1
V: TRBV30
size: -

CDR3: CASSFTTGHRDTQYF
DNA: TGTGCCAGCAGCTTTACGACAGGGCATAGAGATACGCAGTATTTT
D: TRBD1
length: 15
J: TRBJ2-3
V: TRBV5-4
size: -

CDR3: CAREGGAYGYTF
DNA: TGCGCCAGAGAGGGGGGTGCTTATGGCTACACCTTC
D: -
length: 12
J: TRBJ1-2
V: TRBV4-3
size: -